The 14 T cell receptor beta chains below come from one sample, sequenced in a study of T-cell reconstitution after alpha-beta-depleted transplantation in children. Unique molecular identifiers featured in how the TCRbeta library was prepared. TCRdb ran MiXCR on the PCR reads and lists one entry per CDR3 protein. The sample shows 380,000 or so distinct CDR3 sequences, about 14% of them seen only once. The specimen comprised PBMCs, sampled from the stem cell graft. The source is a human donor who donated a stem cell graft to a child with Fanconi anemia.

The V call is TRBV7-9, the J call TRBJ1-2, with D unresolved. This CDR3 contains 15 residues. CDR1 and CDR2 (germline): SEHNR, FQNEAQ (reference sequence). Deletions cut 3 bases from V and 0 bases from J, with 11 bases between. CDR3 amino acids: CASSLFNSANYGYTF. The CDR3 DNA is TGTGCCAGCAGCTTGTTTAACAGCGCTAACTATGGCTACACCTTC.

The CDR3 nucleotides read TGTGCCAGCAGCCAAGATTTTGTCCGGGGCCAAACTGAAGCTTTCTTT. Its translation is CASSQDFVRGQTEAFF. V is TRBV14 and J is TRBJ1-1; tentative D call: TRBD1 (5 bases). CDR3 length: 16 amino acids. V was shortened by 0 bases and J by 5 bases, with 16 bases between the two germline ends. CDR1 SGHDN and CDR2 FVKESK come from the germline V gene.

There are a few counts of this clonotype. The V gene is TRBV18, the J gene TRBJ2-2; D unresolved. The CDR3 is made up of 18 amino acids. The germline V gene has CDR1 KGHSH and CDR2 LQKENI. The V and J ends lost 2 bases and 7 bases respectively, with 23 bases between them. The CDR3, as DNA: TGTGCCAGCTCACCAGCATCGGAACTTACCATAGCCGGCGGGGAGCTGTTTTTT. This gives the protein CASSPASELTIAGGELFF.

Many counts were recorded for this clonotype. The chain combines TRBV5-1 with TRBJ1-6, with TRBD1 matching 7 bases. The CDR3 length is 14 residues. V lost 3 bases and J lost 6; bases outside the gene matches: 3. The germline CDR1 and CDR2 sequences are SGHRS and YFSETQ. The CDR3 region has the DNA TGCGCCAGCAGCTATGACAGGGCTAATTCACCCCTCCACTTT. This translates into CASSYDRANSPLHF.

At least ten counts were recorded for this clonotype. V and J are TRBV18 and TRBJ2-2; 10 bases align to TRBD1. The CDR3 covers 15 residues. From germline, CDR1 is KGHSH and CDR2 LQKENI. Losses at the gene ends were 0 bases for V and 5 bases for J; bases not matched to a gene: 0. The CDR3 DNA sequence: TGTGCCAGCTCACCACCGGGACAGGGGACCGGGGAGCTGTTTTTT. Its protein is CASSPPGQGTGELFF.

The chain has TRBV7-6 and TRBJ1-3, with 9 bases aligning to TRBD1. This CDR3 spans 16 amino acids. J gave up 3 bases and V 5 bases, and 8 bases lay outside the gene matches. Germline-derived CDR1 and CDR2 are SGHVS and FNYEAQ. The CDR3 region has the DNA TGTGCCAGCAGCCCGCTAACAGGGGGCGATGGAAACACCATATATTTT. It codes for CASSPLTGGDGNTIYF.

This clonotype was seen only a few times. This chain links TRBV20-1 with TRBJ1-1, with a tentative D call TRBD1 (5 bases). This CDR3 has 13 amino acids. Germline V lookup: CDR1 DFQATT, CDR2 SNEGSKA (reference sequence). V dropped 0 bases and J dropped 4 bases, with 9 bases sitting between them. The CDR3 sequence: CSARDPGRTEAFF. The CDR3 coding sequence is TGCAGTGCTAGAGATCCGGGGCGCACTGAAGCTTTCTTT.

This clonotype has more than one count but fewer than ten. The chain has TRBV5-1 and TRBJ1-4; TRBD1 might be the D (5 bases). Germline V gene data show CDR1 as SGHRS and CDR2 as YFSETQ. CDR3 length: 14 amino acids. Trimming shortened V by 4 bases and J by 6 bases, and 13 bases separated the two germline ends. CDR3 bases: TGCGCCAGCAGCACACACGGGGGAGATGAAAAACTGTTTTTT. Amino acids: CASSTHGGDEKLFF.

The chain has TRBV7-9 and TRBJ2-1; D ambiguous. Trimming left V 5 bases short and J 0 bases short, with 14 bases between. CDR3 length equals 16 residues. Germline CDR1 SEHNR, CDR2 FQNEAQ (reference sequence). CDR3 in DNA: TGTGCCAGCAGCCCCGTGAACCCGAGCTCCTACAATGAGCAGTTCTTC. Translation gives CASSPVNPSSYNEQFF.

The chain's CDR3 is CASSFFENTDTQYF. CDR3 nucleotide sequence: TGTGCCAGCAGTTTTTTCGAGAACACAGATACGCAGTATTTT. The chain recombines TRBV12-3 or TRBV12-4 with TRBJ2-3; no reliable D call. The CDR3 runs to 14 residues. V was clipped by 3 bases and J by 2 bases, with 9 bases between them.

This clonotype was picked up many times. The rearrangement links TRBV7-8 to TRBJ1-1; D remains ambiguous. The germline V gene has CDR1 SGHVS and CDR2 FQNEAQ. V shed 7 bases and J shed 1 base, with 19 bases lying between them. The CDR3 extends over 16 amino acids. Here the CDR3 reads CASTLGMRAENTEAFF. CDR3 nucleotides: TGTGCCAGCACTCTAGGGATGCGGGCTGAGAACACTGAAGCTTTCTTT.

Many counts were recorded for this clonotype. The chain combines TRBV10-3 with TRBJ1-5, with 10 positions matching TRBD1. This CDR3 has 14 residues. Germline trimming cut 11 bases from V and 0 bases from J; bases unmatched to any gene: 4. The germline gives CDR1 ENHRY, CDR2 SYGVKD. The CDR3 is CAAGTGDSNQPQHF. CDR3 nucleotides: TGTGCCGCCGGGACAGGGGATAGCAATCAGCCCCAGCATTTT.

This clonotype came up many times. V and J are TRBV28 and TRBJ1-2, with a possible D match to TRBD1 (5 bases). Trimming shortened V by 1 base and J by 8 bases, and 11 bases separated the two germline ends. The CDR3 extends over 13 amino acids. Germline CDR1 MDHEN, CDR2 SYDVKM. The CDR3 DNA sequence: TGTGCCAGCAGTTTATTTCAGCAGGGAGGCTACACCTTC. Its protein is CASSLFQQGGYTF.

The J gene is TRBJ1-4, the V gene TRBV11-3; D is unclear. CDR1 is SGHNT and CDR2 is YENEEA in the germline V gene. This CDR3 has 13 amino acids. Trimming took off 2 bases at V and 4 bases at J, with 5 bases between the two ends. The CDR3 loop reads CASSLMNNEKLFF. The CDR3 DNA follows: TGTGCCAGCAGCTTAATGAATAATGAAAAACTGTTTTTT.